This TCR beta chain was retrieved from a study of early T cells in non-severe SARS-CoV-2 infection. The CDR3 length is 15 residues. V lost 3 bases to trimming and J lost 4 bases; unmatched junction nucleotides: 6. This clonotype was recorded many times. TCRdb called the 5' RACE reads again in MiXCR, with one record for every CDR3 protein. The data hold under 60,000 distinct CDR3 sequences, with approximately 10% observed a single time. V gene TRBV12-3 or TRBV12-4 combines with J gene TRBJ2-1; 7 nucleotides align to TRBD2. The sequence was obtained from an adult who was a healthcare worker with PCR-confirmed SARS-CoV-2 infection or an uninfected control (not recorded which). The sequenced material came from whole blood. The DNA of the CDR3 is TGTGCCAGCAGTTTGGGCGGGGGACCTTACAATGAGCAGTTCTTC. Translated, it gives CASSLGGGPYNEQFF.